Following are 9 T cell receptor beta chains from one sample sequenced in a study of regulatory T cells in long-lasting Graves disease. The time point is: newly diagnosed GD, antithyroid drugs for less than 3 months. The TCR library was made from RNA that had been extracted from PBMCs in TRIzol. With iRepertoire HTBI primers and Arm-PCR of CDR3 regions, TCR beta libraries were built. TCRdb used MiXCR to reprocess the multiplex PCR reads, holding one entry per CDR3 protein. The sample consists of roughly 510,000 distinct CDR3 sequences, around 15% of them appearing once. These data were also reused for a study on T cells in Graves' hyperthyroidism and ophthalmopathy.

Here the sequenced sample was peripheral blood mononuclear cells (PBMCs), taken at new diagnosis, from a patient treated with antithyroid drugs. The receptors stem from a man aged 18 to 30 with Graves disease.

DNA for the CDR3: TGTGCCAGCTCCCGGACCGGGACCACGGGTTTTTATGAGCAGTTCTTC. Its protein product is CASSRTGTTGFYEQFF. The rearrangement uses TRBV18 and TRBJ2-1, with D perhaps being TRBD1 or TRBD2 (5 bases each). Germline V gene sequence: CDR1 KGHSH, CDR2 LQKENI. The V gene lost 6 bases and the J gene lost 8 bases, with 23 bases spanning the gap. The CDR3 extends over 16 amino acids.

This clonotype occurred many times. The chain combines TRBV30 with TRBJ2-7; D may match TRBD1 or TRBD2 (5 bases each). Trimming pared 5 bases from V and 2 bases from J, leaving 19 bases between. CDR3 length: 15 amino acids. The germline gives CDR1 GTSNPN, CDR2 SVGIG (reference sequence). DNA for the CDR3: TGTGCCTGGGAGGGAACCGGGACCCAGACCTACGAGCAGTACTTC. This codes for CAWEGTGTQTYEQYF.

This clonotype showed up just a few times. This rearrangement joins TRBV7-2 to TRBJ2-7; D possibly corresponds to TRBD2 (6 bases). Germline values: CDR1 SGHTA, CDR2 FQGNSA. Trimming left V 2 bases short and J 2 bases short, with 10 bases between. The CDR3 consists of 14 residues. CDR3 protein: CASSLTAGPYEQYF. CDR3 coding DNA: TGTGCCAGCAGCTTAACCGCGGGACCCTACGAGCAGTACTTC.

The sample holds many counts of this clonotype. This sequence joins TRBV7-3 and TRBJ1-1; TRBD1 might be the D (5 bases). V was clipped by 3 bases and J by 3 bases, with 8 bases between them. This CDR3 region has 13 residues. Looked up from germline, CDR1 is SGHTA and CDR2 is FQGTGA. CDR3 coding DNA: TGTGCCAGCAGCTTCGGGGCCTACACTGAAGCTTTCTTT. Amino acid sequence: CASSFGAYTEAFF.

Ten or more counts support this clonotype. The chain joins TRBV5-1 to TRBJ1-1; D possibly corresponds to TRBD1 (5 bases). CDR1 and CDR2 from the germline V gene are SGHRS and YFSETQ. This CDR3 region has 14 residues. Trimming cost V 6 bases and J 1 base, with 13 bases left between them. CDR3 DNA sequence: TGCGCCAGCAACGGGGGGACTTCGAACACTGAAGCTTTCTTT. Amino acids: CASNGGTSNTEAFF.

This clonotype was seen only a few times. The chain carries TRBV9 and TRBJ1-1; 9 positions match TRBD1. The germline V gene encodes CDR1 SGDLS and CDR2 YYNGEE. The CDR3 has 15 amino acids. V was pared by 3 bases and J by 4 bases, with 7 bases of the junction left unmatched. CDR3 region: CASSAGDRVSTEAFF. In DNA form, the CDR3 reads TGTGCCAGCAGCGCTGGGGACAGGGTGAGCACTGAAGCTTTCTTT.

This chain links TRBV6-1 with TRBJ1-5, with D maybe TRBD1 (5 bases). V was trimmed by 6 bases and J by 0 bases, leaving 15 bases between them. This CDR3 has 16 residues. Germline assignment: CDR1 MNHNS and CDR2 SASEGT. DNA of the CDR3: TGTGCCAGCAGGGAACAGGAAACCTATAGCAATCAGCCCCAGCATTTT. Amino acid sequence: CASREQETYSNQPQHF.

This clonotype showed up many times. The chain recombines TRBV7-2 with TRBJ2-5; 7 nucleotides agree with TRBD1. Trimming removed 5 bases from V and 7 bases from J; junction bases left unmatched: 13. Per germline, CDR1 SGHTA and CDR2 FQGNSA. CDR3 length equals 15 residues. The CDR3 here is CASSTDAGGRGTQYF. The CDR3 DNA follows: TGTGCCAGCAGCACAGACGCAGGGGGACGGGGGACCCAGTACTTC.

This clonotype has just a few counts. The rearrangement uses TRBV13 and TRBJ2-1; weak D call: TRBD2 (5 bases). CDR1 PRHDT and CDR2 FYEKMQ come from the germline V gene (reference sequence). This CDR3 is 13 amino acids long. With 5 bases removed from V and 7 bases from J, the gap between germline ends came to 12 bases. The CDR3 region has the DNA TGTGCCAGCAGCCAACTAGGGTGGAATGAGCAGTTCTTC. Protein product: CASSQLGWNEQFF.